Below are 14 T cell receptor beta chains sequenced from a single sample in a study of yellow fever vaccine responses in identical twins. TCRdb ran MiXCR on the RT-PCR reads and lists one entry per CDR3 protein. The profile covers 5,500 to 8,000 distinct CDR3 sequences, with around 83% appearing a single time and about 1.2% taken by the ten largest. Sequenced here: T cells from blood (PBMCs), unsorted or a sorted subset (not recorded which), sampled before or after yellow fever vaccination (not recorded which). These receptors all come from a woman aged 18-29 years who received the yellow fever vaccine.

V is TRBV11-3 and J is TRBJ2-2, with 7 bases aligning to TRBD1. The germline CDR1 and CDR2 sequences are SGHNT and YENEEA. The CDR3 sequence is 15 residues long. V gave up 4 bases and J gave up 0 bases; unmatched junction bases: 2. The CDR3 here is CASSSGQANTGELFF. In DNA form, the CDR3 reads TGTGCCAGCAGCTCTGGACAGGCGAACACCGGGGAGCTGTTTTTT. The variable domain in full, with the rest retrieved from reference TRBV11-3 and TRBJ2-2, is EAGVVQSPRYKIIEKKQPVAFWCNPISGHNTLYWYLQNLGQGPELLIRYENEEAVDDSQLPKDRFSAERLKGVDSTLKIQPAELGDSAVYLCASSSGQANTGELFFGEGSRLTVL.

The chain couples TRBV9 to TRBJ1-6; TRBD1 is a possible D gene (6 bases). V gave up 2 bases and J gave up 4 bases, with 13 bases separating them. The CDR3 totals 16 residues. The germline CDR1 and CDR2 sequences are SGDLS and YYNGEE. The DNA for the CDR3 is TGTGCCAGCAGCGTTCGCGGGGGCGGGTATAATTCACCCCTCCACTTT. It encodes CASSVRGGGYNSPLHF.

The J gene is TRBJ2-7, the V gene TRBV15; TRBD1 aligns across 9 bases. There are 15 residues in the CDR3. CDR1 is LNHNV and CDR2 is YYDKDF in the germline V gene (reference sequence). The trim removed 3 bases at V and 6 bases at J, leaving 9 bases unmatched. CDR3 sequence (DNA): TGTGCCACCAGCAGCACCGGGACAGGGACATCCGAGCAGTACTTC. Translation gives CATSSTGTGTSEQYF.

The V and J genes are TRBV5-1 and TRBJ2-1, with TRBD2 matching over 7 bases. In germline, CDR1 is SGHRS, CDR2 YFSETQ. Trimming took 0 bases from V and 9 from J; bases not matched to a gene: 6. CDR3 size: 14 residues. The CDR3 nucleotides read TGCGCCAGCAGCTTGGGAGGGCGCGGGAGTGAGCAGTTCTTC. The encoded protein is CASSLGGRGSEQFF. The full variable domain, its missing parts supplied by reference TRBV5-1 and TRBJ2-1, is KAGVTQTPRYLIKTRGQQVTLSCSPISGHRSVSWYQQTPGQGLQFLFEYFSETQRNKGNFPGRFSGRQFSNSRSEMNVSTLELGDSALYLCASSLGGRGSEQFFGPGTRLTVL.

V and J are TRBV29-1 and TRBJ2-1, with D possibly being TRBD2 (6 bases). The germline V and J ends were trimmed by 6 bases and 5 bases, with 23 bases remaining between them. CDR3 length: 16 amino acids. The germline V gene has CDR1 SQVTM and CDR2 ANQGSEA. CDR3 loop: CSVSPRLDSYNNEQFF. In DNA, the CDR3 is TGCAGCGTCTCACCGCGACTAGATTCCTATAACAATGAGCAGTTCTTC.

The genes are TRBV29-1 and TRBJ2-3; no definite D call. The CDR3 consists of 12 residues. The germline V and J ends were trimmed by 3 bases and 1 base, with 5 bases remaining between them. Germline assignment: CDR1 SQVTM and CDR2 ANQGSEA. CDR3 bases: TGCAGCGTTGAGCGGCGCACAGATACGCAGTATTTT. Translating gives CSVERRTDTQYF.

This clonotype was seen more than once but under ten times. The CDR3 coding sequence is TGCAGCGTAAGGACAGAATTATATGGCTACACCTTC. Translating it yields CSVRTELYGYTF. This sequence joins TRBV29-1 and TRBJ1-2, with D possibly being TRBD1 (6 bases). The germline V gene has CDR1 SQVTM and CDR2 ANQGSEA. The CDR3 covers 12 residues. V gave up 6 bases and J gave up 5 bases, with 13 bases separating them.

This chain uses TRBV18 with TRBJ1-6; D unclear. Trimming cost V 4 bases and J 8 bases, with 18 bases left between them. Germline loops: CDR1 KGHSH, CDR2 LQKENI. The length of the CDR3 is 16 residues. CDR3 amino acids: CASSRRGVGGDSPLHF. CDR3 bases: TGTGCCAGCTCACGTCGAGGAGTGGGTGGGGATTCACCCCTCCACTTT.

In its sample, this clonotype was seen a few times. The chain has TRBV20-1 and TRBJ1-6; 7 bases map to TRBD1. Unmatched junction bases numbered 7, after V lost 2 bases and J lost 9 bases. The CDR3 is 14 residues long. Germline V gives CDR1 DFQATT, CDR2 SNEGSKA (reference sequence). The CDR3 spells CSARSGTDISPLHF. In nucleotides, the CDR3 is TGCAGTGCTAGATCCGGGACAGACATTTCACCCCTCCACTTT.

There are a few counts of this clonotype. The V call is TRBV19, the J call TRBJ2-2; D remains ambiguous. The CDR3 contains 12 residues. Germline V gene sequence: CDR1 LNHDA, CDR2 SQIVND (reference sequence). V was pared by 5 bases and J by 1 base, with 2 bases between. CDR3 region: CASSENTGELFF. CDR3 coding DNA: TGTGCCAGTAGTGAGAACACCGGGGAGCTGTTTTTT.

This clonotype was seen once. The chain recombines TRBV2 with TRBJ2-1; 8 nucleotides line up with TRBD2. The CDR3 consists of 14 residues. The germline CDR1 and CDR2 sequences are SNHLY and FYNNEI. Trimming removed 4 bases from V and 7 bases from J; junction bases left unmatched: 6. CDR3 region: CASSVSGIENEQFF. The CDR3 nucleotides are TGTGCCAGCAGTGTTAGCGGGATTGAAAATGAGCAGTTCTTC.

The V gene is TRBV4-1, the J gene TRBJ2-7, with D maybe TRBD1 (5 bases). V was clipped by 1 base and J by 8 bases, with 6 bases between them. CDR1 and CDR2 from the germline V gene are MGHRA and YSYEKL. The CDR3 totals 11 residues. The CDR3 reads CASSQGGQQYF. CDR3 DNA: TGCGCCAGCAGCCAAGGGGGCCAGCAGTACTTC.

V is TRBV18 and J is TRBJ1-2; D unclear. The CDR3 is 15 amino acids. Trimming pared 1 base from V and 0 bases from J, leaving 9 bases between. Germline CDR1 reads KGHSH; CDR2 reads LQKENI. The DNA of the CDR3 is TGTGCCAGCTCACCACAGTTTCAAGCTAACTATGGCTACACCTTC. Translated: CASSPQFQANYGYTF. The full variable domain, its missing parts supplied by reference TRBV18 and TRBJ1-2, is NAGVMQNPRHLVRRRGQEARLRCSPMKGHSHVYWYRQLPEEGLKFMVYLQKENIIDESGMPKERFSAEFPKEGPSILRIQQVVRGDSAAYFCASSPQFQANYGYTFGSGTRLTVV.

The sample holds one count of this clonotype. V and J are TRBV9 and TRBJ1-5; tentative D call: TRBD1 (6 bases). Germline V lookup: CDR1 SGDLS, CDR2 YYNGEE. The ends were cut back, 3 bases at V and 7 bases at J, with 14 bases in the middle. The CDR3 runs to 14 residues. CDR3 sequence (DNA): TGTGCCAGCAGCGCCGGACAGTTCCCCCAGCCCCAGCATTTT. This sequence encodes CASSAGQFPQPQHF.